The clone carrying this TCR beta chain appeared a few times. Its antigen is not known. Sequencing targeted expressed TCRB transcripts, as all isolated RNA had been reverse transcribed. The data were produced by immunoSEQ multiplex PCR, yet TCRdb's version contains in-frame clones alone and is incomplete. The table has 390,000 or so clones, about 15% seen once; the top ten hold approximately 0.038%. CDR1 and CDR2 from the germline V gene are SGHTA and FQGTGA. V lost 0 bases and J 5 bases, leaving 10 bases between the germline ends. The CDR3 covers 15 residues. The sample is drawn from a study of beta chain features in type 1 diabetes. Study overall: Age and gender were similar between patients and healthy donors, as were cell yields. Study results and limitations: Shorter TCRB CDR3s, moderately but significantly so, were found in Type 1 diabetes patients in all four CD4+ subsets.

The chain couples TRBV7-3 to TRBJ2-2; D unclear. The TCR was taken from a man in his thirties or forties in good health. What was sequenced was naive CD4+ T cells from blood. CDR3 residues: CASSLTGRETGELFF. Written as DNA, the CDR3 is TGTGCCAGCAGCTTAACAGGGCGCGAAACCGGGGAGCTGTTTTTT.